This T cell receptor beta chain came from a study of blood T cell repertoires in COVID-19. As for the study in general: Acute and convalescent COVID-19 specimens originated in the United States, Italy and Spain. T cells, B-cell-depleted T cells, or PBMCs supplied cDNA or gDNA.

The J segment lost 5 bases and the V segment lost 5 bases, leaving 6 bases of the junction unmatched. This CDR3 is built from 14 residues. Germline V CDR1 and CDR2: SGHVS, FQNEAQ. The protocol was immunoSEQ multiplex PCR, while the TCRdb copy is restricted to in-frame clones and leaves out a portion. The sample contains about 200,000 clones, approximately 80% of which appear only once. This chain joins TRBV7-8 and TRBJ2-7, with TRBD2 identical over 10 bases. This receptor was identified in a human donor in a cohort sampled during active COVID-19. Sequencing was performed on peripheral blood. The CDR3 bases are TGTGCCAGCAGCGGCGGGACTAGCGTTCACGAGCAGTACTTC. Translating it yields CASSGGTSVHEQYF.